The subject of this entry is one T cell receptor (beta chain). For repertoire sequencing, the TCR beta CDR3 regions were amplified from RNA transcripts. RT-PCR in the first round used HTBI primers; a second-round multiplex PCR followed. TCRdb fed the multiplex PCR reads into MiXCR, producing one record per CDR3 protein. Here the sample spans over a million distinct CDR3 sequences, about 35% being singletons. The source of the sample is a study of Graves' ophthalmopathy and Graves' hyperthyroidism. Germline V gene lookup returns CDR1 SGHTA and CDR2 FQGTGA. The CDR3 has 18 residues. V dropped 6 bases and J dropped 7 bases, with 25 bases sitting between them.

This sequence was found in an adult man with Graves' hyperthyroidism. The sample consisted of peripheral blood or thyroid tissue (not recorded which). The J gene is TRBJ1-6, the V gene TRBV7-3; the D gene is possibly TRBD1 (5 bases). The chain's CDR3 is CASSLFGTGTEANSPLHF. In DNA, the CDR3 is TGTGCCAGCAGTTTATTTGGAACCGGGACGGAGGCCAATTCACCCCTCCACTTT.